This T cell receptor (beta chain) appears in the sequencing data of a study of response to subunit inactivated influenza vaccine. Whole-study findings and limits: Only a handful of new T cells, the authors suggested, are recruited with each seasonal influenza vaccination.

Of note for this clonotype: The target antigen is unknown.

Each CDR3 protein gets one entry after TCRdb re-called the RT-PCR reads with MiXCR. This sample has about 500,000 distinct CDR3 sequences, with approximately 15% found just once. The material was CD4+ T cells sorted from PBMCs, obtained around 2 years after vaccination. The sequence was obtained from a man between 50 and 75 years old who received an inactivated influenza vaccine.

The CDR3 is CASSLEISGSNEQFF. The CDR3 DNA follows: TGTGCCAGCAGCTTAGAAATTAGCGGGAGTAATGAGCAGTTCTTC. J is TRBJ2-1 and V is TRBV11-2, with 9 bases aligning to TRBD2. This CDR3 has 15 amino acids. The germline V gene encodes CDR1 SGHAT and CDR2 FQNNGV. With 0 bases clipped from V and 7 bases from J, the junction kept 4 bases outside the gene matches.